Shown below are 16 T cell receptor beta chains from a single sample sequenced in a study of memory CD4+ T cells and cytomegalovirus serostatus. Single viable CD3+CD4+CD8-CD45RO+ cells were sorted as the memory CD4+ T cells. The table came from immunoSEQ multiplex PCR; TCRdb's copy has only in-frame clones and leaves some out. In the table there are under 75,000 clones, around 81% of which are singletons. The sequenced material came from memory CD4+ T cells from blood. Source of these receptors: an adult in good health and CMV-seronegative. Some clones in this sample may be carry-over from other donors' samples.

The gene calls are TRBV19 and TRBJ2-7, with 10 nucleotides matching TRBD2. The length of the CDR3 is 15 residues. Unmatched junction bases numbered 6, after V lost 4 bases and J lost 3 bases. The germline CDR1 and CDR2 sequences are LNHDA and SQIVND (reference sequence). The chain's CDR3 is CASSRLAGIFYEQYF. As DNA, the CDR3 is TGTGCCAGTAGTAGACTAGCGGGCATCTTCTACGAGCAGTACTTC.

This chain connects TRBV28 to TRBJ2-7; no reliable D call. The V gene's germline CDR1 is MDHEN and CDR2 SYDVKM. Trimming stripped 6 bases from V and 5 bases from J, with 17 bases between. The CDR3 extends over 14 amino acids. This CDR3 is CASSVGNRWDEQYF. For the CDR3, the DNA is TGTGCCAGCAGCGTAGGGAATAGGTGGGACGAGCAGTACTTC.

The genes are TRBV7-2 and TRBJ2-1; TRBD2 matches at 11 bases. Trimming removed 5 bases from V and 4 bases from J; junction bases left unmatched: 4. Germline V CDR1 and CDR2: SGHTA, FQGNSA. The CDR3 covers 15 residues. CDR3 coding DNA: TGTGCCAGCAGCCGACTAGCGGGAACTTACAATGAGCAGTTCTTC. It translates to CASSRLAGTYNEQFF.

Turning to this clone: At one end the junction does not follow the germline gene, possibly because of a read error. The J gene is TRBJ1-1, the V gene TRBV30; maybe TRBD1 (5 bases). Germline V gives CDR1 GTSNPN, CDR2 SVGIG (reference sequence). This CDR3 has 15 amino acids. Here the CDR3 reads CAWSDQGWGNPEAFF. Here the CDR3 DNA reads TGTGCCTGGAGTGACCAGGGTTGGGGGAACCCTGAAGCTTTCTTT.

The chain links TRBV5-5 to TRBJ1-2; tentatively, D is TRBD1 (5 bases). The germline V gene has CDR1 SGHKS and CDR2 YYEKEE (reference sequence). The CDR3 runs 15 residues. V lost 1 base to trimming and J lost 1 base, with 11 bases between them. The CDR3 sequence is CASSLFRQGNYGYTF. The CDR3 DNA reads TGTGCCAGCAGCTTGTTTCGGCAGGGTAACTATGGCTACACCTTC.

The V and J genes are TRBV28 and TRBJ1-5; no reliable D call. Germline CDR1 reads MDHEN; CDR2 reads SYDVKM. Trimming cost V 6 bases and J 0 bases, with 15 bases left between them. The CDR3 totals 16 residues. The CDR3 sequence is CASSFEKGYSNQPQHF. The CDR3 coding sequence is TGTGCCAGCAGCTTCGAAAAGGGTTATAGCAATCAGCCCCAGCATTTT.

The V call is TRBV5-1, the J call TRBJ2-2, with TRBD2 matching 10 bases. Germline V CDR1 and CDR2: SGHRS, YFSETQ. The CDR3 runs to 15 residues. After removal of 3 bases from V and 7 bases from J, the junction contained 6 bases not matched to a gene. The CDR3 coding sequence is TGCGCCAGCAGCTCTAGCGGGGGAGAGTACGGGGAGCTGTTTTTT. It translates to CASSSSGGEYGELFF. The full variable domain, completed using reference TRBV5-1 and TRBJ2-2, is KAGVTQTPRYLIKTRGQQVTLSCSPISGHRSVSWYQQTPGQGLQFLFEYFSETQRNKGNFPGRFSGRQFSNSRSEMNVSTLELGDSALYLCASSSSGGEYGELFFGEGSRLTVL.

The J gene is TRBJ2-3, the V gene TRBV11-2; D may match TRBD1 or TRBD2 (5 bases each). The CDR3 contains 13 residues. Per the germline V gene, CDR1 is SGHAT and CDR2 is FQNNGV. With 5 bases removed from V and 6 bases from J, the gap between germline ends came to 12 bases. The CDR3 sequence: CASSLSGTDTQYF. The DNA for the CDR3 is TGTGCCAGCAGCCTGTCGGGGACGGATACGCAGTATTTT.

This clone was detected only once. In nucleotides, the CDR3 is TGTGCCAGCAGCGCAGGCCAGGGGGGGGAGGCGTCGGTCTATGGCTACACCTTC. As protein: CASSAGQGGEASVYGYTF. The V gene is TRBV9, the J gene TRBJ1-2, with 7 positions matching TRBD1. Germline assignment: CDR1 SGDLS and CDR2 YYNGEE. V shed 3 bases, J shed 4 bases, and the junction held 18 bases outside the gene matches. There are 18 residues in the CDR3.

The V gene is TRBV7-9, the J gene TRBJ1-1; D gene ambiguous. This CDR3 has 11 amino acids. The V end was cut by 5 bases, the J end by 11 bases, with 12 bases between. Germline-derived CDR1 and CDR2 are SEHNR and FQNEAQ (reference sequence). CDR3 nucleotide sequence: TGTGCCAGCAGCCTTTCCGAGGTGGCTTTCTTT. Its protein product is CASSLSEVAFF.

V gene TRBV28 combines with J gene TRBJ2-1, with a possible D match to TRBD2 (5 bases). Trimming stripped 7 bases from V and 6 bases from J, with 22 bases between. CDR1 and CDR2 (germline): MDHEN, SYDVKM. The CDR3 has 16 amino acids. In DNA, the CDR3 is TGTGCCAGCAATCTATTTGGGCACCCTGCGGGCAATGAGCAGTTCTTC. Amino acids: CASNLFGHPAGNEQFF.

In regard to this clone: Other DNA variants within this sample encode the same CDR3. V usage is TRBV29-1 and J usage is TRBJ1-1; TRBD1 aligns across 8 bases. Germline lookup yields CDR1 SQVTM and CDR2 ANQGSEA. The junction had 8 bases not matched to a gene; V was cut back by 0 bases and J by 11 bases. This CDR3 comprises 13 residues. The CDR3 loop is CSVEELQGASAFF. Here the CDR3 DNA reads TGCAGCGTTGAAGAGCTGCAGGGGGCGTCCGCTTTCTTT.

The genes are TRBV6-5 and TRBJ1-2; unclear D gene. The CDR3 runs 16 residues. Trimming cost V 0 bases and J 2 bases, with 13 bases left between them. The germline V gene encodes CDR1 MNHEY and CDR2 SVGAGI. CDR3 amino acids: CASSYSGRGKNYGYTF. CDR3 nucleotides: TGTGCCAGCAGTTACTCCGGACGGGGAAAGAACTATGGCTACACCTTC.

The rearrangement links TRBV5-4 to TRBJ2-6, with D unresolved. Trimming cost V 5 bases and J 2 bases, with 11 bases left between them. Per germline, CDR1 SGHNT and CDR2 YYREEE (reference sequence). This CDR3 is 15 amino acids long. The CDR3 region has the DNA TGTGCCAGCAGTCTTGCTTTACCTGGGGCCAACGTCCTGACTTTC. Protein sequence: CASSLALPGANVLTF. The full variable domain, its missing parts supplied by reference TRBV5-4 and TRBJ2-6, is ETGVTQSPTHLIKTRGQQVTLRCSSQSGHNTVSWYQQALGQGPQFIFQYYREEENGRGNFPPRFSGLQFPNYSSELNVNALELDDSALYLCASSLALPGANVLTFGAGSRLTVL.

The chain couples TRBV15 to TRBJ1-3; no reliable D call. The CDR3 contains 13 residues. Germline CDR1 is LNHNV and CDR2 is YYDKDF (reference sequence). V lost 0 bases, J lost 7 bases, and 7 bases lay in between. In nucleotides, the CDR3 is TGTGCCACCAGCAGAGATCCGAGGAACACCATATATTTT. Its protein product is CATSRDPRNTIYF.

The chain combines TRBV28 with TRBJ2-7; D call uncertain. The CDR3 consists of 14 residues. V was pared by 4 bases and J by 2 bases, with 12 bases between. The germline V gene has CDR1 MDHEN and CDR2 SYDVKM. The CDR3 DNA reads TGTGCCAGCAGTTCCCGGACGGAGCCCTACGAGCAGTACTTC. Its translation is CASSSRTEPYEQYF. The variable domain in full, completed from reference TRBV28 and TRBJ2-7, reads DVKVTQSSRYLVKRTGEKVFLECVQDMDHENMFWYRQDPGLGLRLIYFSYDVKMKEKGDIPEGYSVSREKKERFSLILESASTNQTSMYLCASSSRTEPYEQYFGPGTRLTVT.